This is a list of T cell receptor beta chains from one sample in a study of long-term antiretroviral therapy in people with HIV. TCRdb keeps only in-frame clones here, not all; method: immunoSEQ multiplex PCR. Of approximately 9,400 clones listed, 75% to 80% are singletons. The sequences come from unsorted PBMCs, collected 0.6 years before starting antiretroviral therapy. Every receptor here comes from a man in his forties with HIV. CDR3s include the opening cysteine and the closing phenylalanine or tryptophan. Fields, in order: clone size, D gene, V gene, J gene, CDR3 DNA, CDR3 protein. D genes are given only for firm matches. Expanded clones are given a class, and other clones once, few, many or no size at all.

clone_size: few; d_call: -; v_call: TRBV6-1; j_call: TRBJ1-6; cdr3_nt: TGTGCCAGCAGTGAAGAGACAGTCCGTAATTCACCCCTCCACTTT; cdr3_aa: CASSEETVRNSPLHF
clone_size: -; d_call: TRBD1; v_call: TRBV2; j_call: TRBJ1-1; cdr3_nt: TGTGCCAGCAGTGAGGGCCGGGACAGTACGAACACTGAAGCTTTCTTT; cdr3_aa: CASSEGRDSTNTEAFF
clone_size: -; d_call: -; v_call: TRBV5-1; j_call: TRBJ2-3; cdr3_nt: TGCGCCAGCAGCTCCCAGAGAGATACGCAGTATTTT; cdr3_aa: CASSSQRDTQYF
clone_size: few; d_call: -; v_call: TRBV2; j_call: TRBJ1-5; cdr3_nt: TGTGCCAGCAGTGAAGGACCATCTTTCGGGGGCGCGGGTCAGCCCCAGCATTTT; cdr3_aa: CASSEGPSFGGAGQPQHF
clone_size: once; d_call: -; v_call: TRBV4-1; j_call: TRBJ1-4; cdr3_nt: TGCGCCAGCAGCCAGCCTCGTCTTATTAGGGGTGAAAAACTGTTTTTT; cdr3_aa: CASSQPRLIRGEKLFF
clone_size: few; d_call: -; v_call: TRBV2; j_call: TRBJ1-2; cdr3_nt: TGTGCCAGCATCCTCCAGGGGATATCTGGCTACACCTTC; cdr3_aa: CASILQGISGYTF
clone_size: few; d_call: -; v_call: TRBV4-1; j_call: TRBJ2-7; cdr3_nt: TGCGCCAGCAGCCAAGATCCCCCCCAGACAGTGAGTCCCTACGAGCAGTACTTC; cdr3_aa: CASSQDPPQTVSPYEQYF
clone_size: -; d_call: -; v_call: TRBV5-5; j_call: TRBJ2-6; cdr3_nt: TGTGCCAGCAGCTTGGAAGGCGCTGGGGCCAACGTCCTGACTTTC; cdr3_aa: CASSLEGAGANVLTF
clone_size: -; d_call: -; v_call: TRBV29-1; j_call: TRBJ1-1; cdr3_nt: TGCAGCGTGGTTGTAGGGGGAAGGGGGGGACCCGCGGAAGCTTTCTTT; cdr3_aa: CSVVVGGRGGPAEAFF
clone_size: once; d_call: -; v_call: TRBV5-1; j_call: TRBJ1-2; cdr3_nt: TGCGCCAGCAGCTTGGGAATGCAGTCTGGCTACACCTTC; cdr3_aa: CASSLGMQSGYTF
clone_size: -; d_call: TRBD1; v_call: TRBV5-1; j_call: TRBJ2-1; cdr3_nt: TGCGCCAGCAGCAGACAGGGCAATGAGCAGTTCTTC; cdr3_aa: CASSRQGNEQFF
clone_size: once; d_call: -; v_call: TRBV11-2; j_call: TRBJ1-2; cdr3_nt: TGTGCCAGCAGCTCTCCTCCGGAAGACTATGGCTACACCTTC; cdr3_aa: CASSSPPEDYGYTF
clone_size: -; d_call: TRBD2; v_call: TRBV4-1; j_call: TRBJ2-3; cdr3_nt: TGCGCCAGCAGCCAAGAACGGGGGGGCCCAGATACGCAGTATTTT; cdr3_aa: CASSQERGGPDTQYF
clone_size: -; d_call: TRBD2; v_call: TRBV5-1; j_call: TRBJ2-3; cdr3_nt: TGCGCCAGCAGCTTGGGGGGACTAGGGGGAGATACGCAGTATTTT; cdr3_aa: CASSLGGLGGDTQYF
clone_size: -; d_call: TRBD1; v_call: TRBV6-5; j_call: TRBJ1-2; cdr3_nt: TGTGCCAGCAGTTATACTACAGGGGATGGCTACACCTTC; cdr3_aa: CASSYTTGDGYTF
clone_size: few; d_call: -; v_call: TRBV4-1; j_call: TRBJ1-1; cdr3_nt: TGCGCCAGCAGCCAAGGGATCGGGACTGAAGCTTTCTTT; cdr3_aa: CASSQGIGTEAFF
clone_size: few; d_call: -; v_call: TRBV5-4; j_call: TRBJ1-2; cdr3_nt: TGTGCCAGCAGCCCGGACACCTACTATGGCTACACCTTC; cdr3_aa: CASSPDTYYGYTF
clone_size: -; d_call: TRBD1; v_call: TRBV5-1; j_call: TRBJ2-5; cdr3_nt: TGCGCCAGCAGCTCCCCCCCGGACAGGGTAAAAGAGACCCAGTACTTC; cdr3_aa: CASSSPPDRVKETQYF
clone_size: -; d_call: -; v_call: TRBV5-1; j_call: TRBJ1-1; cdr3_nt: TGCGCCAGCAGCTTGGTGGGGCTCATGAACACTGAAGCTTTCTTT; cdr3_aa: CASSLVGLMNTEAFF
clone_size: -; d_call: TRBD1; v_call: TRBV10-3; j_call: TRBJ1-1; cdr3_nt: TGTGCCATCAGCCCTGGGACAGTTAATCCCTCAAACACTGAAGCTTTCTTT; cdr3_aa: CAISPGTVNPSNTEAFF
clone_size: -; d_call: -; v_call: TRBV5-1; j_call: TRBJ1-1; cdr3_nt: TGCGCCAGCAGCTTTCAGGCCACATCGAACACTGAAGCTTTCTTT; cdr3_aa: CASSFQATSNTEAFF
clone_size: few; d_call: -; v_call: TRBV19; j_call: TRBJ2-7; cdr3_nt: TGTGCCAGTAGTAACGGGCAGAGCTCCTACGAGCAGTACTTC; cdr3_aa: CASSNGQSSYEQYF